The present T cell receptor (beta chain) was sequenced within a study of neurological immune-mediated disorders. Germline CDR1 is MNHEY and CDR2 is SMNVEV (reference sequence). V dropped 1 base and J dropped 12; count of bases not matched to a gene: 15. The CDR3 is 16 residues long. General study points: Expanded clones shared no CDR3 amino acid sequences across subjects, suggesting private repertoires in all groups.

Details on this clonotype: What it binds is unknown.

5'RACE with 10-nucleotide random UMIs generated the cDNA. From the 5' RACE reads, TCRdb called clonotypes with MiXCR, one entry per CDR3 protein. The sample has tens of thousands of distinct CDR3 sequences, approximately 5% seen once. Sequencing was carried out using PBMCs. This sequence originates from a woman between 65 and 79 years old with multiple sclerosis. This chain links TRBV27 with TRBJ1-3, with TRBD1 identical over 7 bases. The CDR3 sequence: CASSLYSGTAGKNIYF. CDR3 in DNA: TGTGCCAGCAGTTTATACTCCGGGACAGCTGGAAAAAACATATATTTT.